Below, 26 T cell receptor beta chains from the same sample are listed, as sequenced in a study of radiotherapy plus CTLA-4 blockade in lung cancer. Assay: immunoSEQ multiplex PCR; the TCRdb copy retains only in-frame clones and omits some. The sample holds over 100,000 clones; about four fifths are singletons and the top ten take around 3%. The sequencing used peripheral blood, collected from a patient treated with radiotherapy plus ipilimumab. These receptors were collected from a human donor with non-small cell lung cancer that progressed on radiotherapy plus ipilimumab. Some clones in this sample may be carry-over from other donors' samples.

This chain links TRBV28 with TRBJ2-7; D might be TRBD1 (5 bases). The CDR3 has 13 amino acids. Trimming removed 4 bases at V and 4 bases at J, with 11 bases between. Per germline, CDR1 MDHEN and CDR2 SYDVKM. This chain's CDR3 is CASSSKGIYEQYF. CDR3 DNA sequence: TGTGCCAGCAGTTCTAAGGGGATTTACGAGCAGTACTTC. The whole variable domain, remainder taken from reference TRBV28 and TRBJ2-7, is DVKVTQSSRYLVKRTGEKVFLECVQDMDHENMFWYRQDPGLGLRLIYFSYDVKMKEKGDIPEGYSVSREKKERFSLILESASTNQTSMYLCASSSKGIYEQYFGPGTRLTVT.

This clone came up a few times. V and J are TRBV9 and TRBJ2-5, with 9 bases lining up with TRBD2. J lost 5 bases, V lost 0 bases, and 8 bases had no gene match. CDR3 length: 16 residues. From germline, CDR1 is SGDLS and CDR2 YYNGEE. The CDR3 nucleotides read TGTGCCAGCAGCGTAGCTTCTAGCGGGGTCGCGGAGACCCAGTACTTC. It translates to CASSVASSGVAETQYF.

CDR3 amino acids: CASSLWTGMSSYNEQFF. CDR3 DNA: TGCGCCAGCAGCCTATGGACAGGGATGAGCTCCTACAATGAGCAGTTCTTC. This chain links TRBV5-1 with TRBJ2-1, with 8 bases matching TRBD1. Trimming took 4 bases from V and 0 from J; bases not matched to a gene: 9. The CDR3 is made up of 17 amino acids. Germline V lookup: CDR1 SGHRS, CDR2 YFSETQ.

The chain carries TRBV19 and TRBJ1-6; 8 bases map to TRBD1. Trimming took 7 bases from V and 9 from J; bases not matched to a gene: 8. Germline-derived CDR1 and CDR2 are LNHDA and SQIVND (reference sequence). This CDR3 has 14 residues. CDR3 in amino acids: CASKDGQGISPLHF. CDR3 in DNA: TGTGCCAGTAAGGACGGACAGGGTATTTCACCCCTCCACTTT.

The chain recombines TRBV6-6 with TRBJ2-3; D is undetermined. Trimming took off 2 bases at V and 0 bases at J, with 3 bases between the two ends. Germline lookup yields CDR1 MNHNY and CDR2 SVGAGI (reference sequence). CDR3 length: 13 amino acids. CDR3 amino acids: CASSYRSTDTQYF. The CDR3 nucleotides read TGTGCCAGCAGTTACCGAAGCACAGATACGCAGTATTTT.

This chain links TRBV14 with TRBJ2-7, with D possibly matching TRBD1 (5 bases). CDR1 is SGHDN, CDR2 FVKESK, per germline. V was pared by 3 bases and J by 4 bases, with 10 bases between. The CDR3 length is 13 residues. CDR3 sequence (DNA): TGTGCCAGCAGCCAGCAGGGTTCTTACGAGCAGTACTTC. Translating gives CASSQQGSYEQYF. Full variable domain (outside the CDR3, taken from reference TRBV14 and TRBJ2-7): EAGVTQFPSHSVIEKGQTVTLRCDPISGHDNLYWYRRVMGKEIKFLLHFVKESKQDESGMPNNRFLAERTGGTYSTLKVQPAELEDSGVYFCASSQQGSYEQYFGPGTRLTVT.

The chain is built from TRBV2 and TRBJ2-2; weak D call: TRBD1 (6 bases). V was clipped by 5 bases and J by 6 bases, with 19 bases between them. From germline, CDR1 is SNHLY and CDR2 FYNNEI. This CDR3 has 16 amino acids. This CDR3 is CASSRYRDLVAGELFF. The CDR3 DNA reads as TGTGCCAGCAGTCGATACAGGGATCTGGTTGCCGGGGAGCTGTTTTTT.

This chain joins TRBV5-8 and TRBJ1-3; 8 positions match TRBD1. Germline lookup yields CDR1 SGHTS and CDR2 YDEGEE. This CDR3 has 15 residues. The J segment lost 2 bases and the V segment lost 4 bases, leaving 5 bases of the junction unmatched. CDR3 residues: CASSQGAATGNTIYF. In DNA, the CDR3 is TGTGCCAGCAGCCAGGGGGCAGCGACTGGAAACACCATATATTTT.

The chain carries TRBV4-3 and TRBJ1-3; the D gene is possibly TRBD1 (6 bases). This CDR3 contains 17 residues. Germline V gene sequence: CDR1 LGHNA, CDR2 YSLEER. V lost 4 bases and J 0 bases, leaving 16 bases between the germline ends. This chain's CDR3 is CASSRQRGPSSGNTIYF. The CDR3 DNA follows: TGCGCCAGCAGCCGACAACGGGGGCCGAGCTCTGGAAACACCATATATTTT.

V is TRBV19 and J is TRBJ2-3, with TRBD1 matching over 7 bases. Germline values: CDR1 LNHDA, CDR2 SQIVND (reference sequence). The V and J ends lost 4 bases and 4 bases, in that order; junction bases with no gene match: 5. This CDR3 spans 14 amino acids. In DNA form, the CDR3 reads TGTGCCAGTAGTAGAAACAGGGGAGCAGATACGCAGTATTTT. Its protein is CASSRNRGADTQYF.

The chain is built from TRBV2 and TRBJ2-5; 8 nucleotides align to TRBD2. Trimming cost V 2 bases and J 2 bases; bases outside gene matches: 7. The CDR3 totals 16 residues. CDR1 is SNHLY and CDR2 is FYNNEI in the germline V gene. The CDR3 DNA sequence: TGTGCCAGCAGTGAAACGGCGGGGGGCGGACAAGAGACCCAGTACTTC. This gives the protein CASSETAGGGQETQYF.

The chain recombines TRBV27 with TRBJ1-2; no reliable D call. The CDR3 has 16 residues. Looked up from germline, CDR1 is MNHEY and CDR2 is SMNVEV (reference sequence). The V and J ends lost 5 bases and 0 bases respectively, with 16 bases between them. The CDR3 here is CASSRILNWANYGYTF. The CDR3 DNA reads TGTGCCAGCAGTAGGATATTGAATTGGGCTAACTATGGCTACACCTTC.

This chain joins TRBV14 and TRBJ1-1, with D perhaps matching TRBD1 (5 bases). The CDR3 has 15 residues. Germline CDR1 reads SGHDN; CDR2 reads FVKESK. V lost 0 bases, J lost 4 bases, and 12 bases lay in between. CDR3 region: CASSQDWGIPTEAFF. The CDR3 nucleotides are TGTGCCAGCAGCCAAGATTGGGGGATTCCCACTGAAGCTTTCTTT.

This clone appeared once. The V gene is TRBV6-6, the J gene TRBJ1-4; 7 bases are a match to TRBD1. CDR1 is MNHNY and CDR2 is SVGAGI in the germline V gene (reference sequence). This CDR3 spans 15 amino acids. Trimming at V came to 6 bases and at J to 8 bases, leaving 12 bases not matched to a gene. This CDR3 reads CASRPRQGFGEKLFF. In nucleotides, the CDR3 is TGTGCCAGCAGACCCAGACAGGGTTTCGGAGAAAAACTGTTTTTT.

The genes are TRBV7-3 and TRBJ2-5; 12 bases are shared with TRBD2. V shed 5 bases and J 5 bases; nucleotides not matched to a gene: 6. This CDR3 spans 15 amino acids. Germline V gene lookup returns CDR1 SGHTA and CDR2 FQGTGA. The CDR3 coding sequence is TGTGCCAGCAGCCTAGCGGGGGGGACAATGGAGACCCAGTACTTC. Protein product: CASSLAGGTMETQYF.

The V and J genes are TRBV7-9 and TRBJ1-1, with 7 bases that match TRBD1. The CDR3 is 13 amino acids. V lost 6 bases and J lost 3; bases outside the gene matches: 4. CDR1 is SEHNR and CDR2 is FQNEAQ in the germline V gene (reference sequence). CDR3 in amino acids: CASRPTGDTEAFF. The CDR3 bases are TGTGCCAGCAGACCTACAGGGGACACTGAAGCTTTCTTT. Drawing the rest from reference TRBV7-9 and TRBJ1-1, the complete variable domain is DTGVSQNPRHKITKRGQNVTFRCDPISEHNRLYWYRQTLGQGPEFLTYFQNEAQLEKSRLLSDRFSAERPKGSFSTLEIQRTEQGDSAMYLCASRPTGDTEAFFGQGTRLTVV.

The J gene is TRBJ2-7, the V gene TRBV7-3; 7 bases agree with TRBD2. J was trimmed by 4 bases and V by 3 bases; bases with no gene match: 9. CDR3 length: 15 amino acids. Germline CDR1 is SGHTA and CDR2 is FQGTGA. CDR3 sequence: CASSLGGGEGYEQYF. For the CDR3, the DNA is TGTGCCAGCAGCTTGGGGGGGGGTGAGGGTTACGAGCAGTACTTC.

This clone appeared once. This sequence joins TRBV6-5 and TRBJ2-7; the match to TRBD1 covers 7 bases. Germline CDR1 MNHEY, CDR2 SVGAGI. The CDR3 has 15 amino acids. Losses at the gene ends were 6 bases for V and 3 bases for J; bases not matched to a gene: 11. The CDR3 DNA reads TGTGCCAGCAGCCGCAAAGGACAGGTGTACTACGAGCAGTACTTC. Protein product: CASSRKGQVYYEQYF.

The genes are TRBV5-4 and TRBJ1-2; 7 bases map to TRBD1. The CDR3 is 14 amino acids. The V gene end was trimmed by 4 bases and the J gene end by 0 bases; junction bases not matched to a gene: 3. Germline CDR1 and CDR2: SGHNT and YYREEE (reference sequence). CDR3: CASSLGTANYGYTF. The CDR3 DNA reads as TGTGCCAGCAGCCTCGGGACAGCTAACTATGGCTACACCTTC.

This chain uses TRBV7-2 with TRBJ1-2, with TRBD1 as a possible D gene (5 bases). Germline-derived CDR1 and CDR2 are SGHTA and FQGNSA. With 4 bases removed from V and 5 bases from J, the gap between germline ends came to 11 bases. The length of the CDR3 is 13 residues. CDR3 loop: CASSWDGRYGYTF. Written as DNA, the CDR3 is TGTGCCAGCAGCTGGGACGGGAGGTATGGCTACACCTTC. Based on the CDR3 plus reference TRBV7-2 and TRBJ1-2, the full variable domain is GAGVSQSPSNKVTEKGKDVELRCDPISGHTALYWYRQSLGQGLEFLIYFQGNSAPDKSGLPSDRFSAERTGGSVSTLTIQRTQQEDSAVYLCASSWDGRYGYTFGSGTRLTVV.

This rearrangement joins TRBV2 to TRBJ2-1; D is perhaps TRBD2 (6 bases). The CDR3 runs 10 residues. Germline assignment: CDR1 SNHLY and CDR2 FYNNEI. The V and J ends lost 8 bases and 7 bases respectively, with 6 bases between them. CDR3 loop: CASGGNEQFF. CDR3 bases: TGTGCCAGCGGGGGGAATGAGCAGTTCTTC.

The chain uses TRBV5-1 and TRBJ2-1; possible D gene TRBD2, 6 bases. CDR3 length: 17 residues. Per germline, CDR1 SGHRS and CDR2 YFSETQ. Trimming left V 5 bases short and J 5 bases short, with 23 bases between. This chain's CDR3 is CASSPTILLAYNNEQFF. DNA of the CDR3: TGCGCCAGCAGTCCTACTATCCTACTAGCCTATAACAATGAGCAGTTCTTC.

The gene calls are TRBV19 and TRBJ2-7; TRBD1 agrees at 7 bases. The CDR3 spans 16 residues. The V gene's germline CDR1 is LNHDA and CDR2 SQIVND (reference sequence). V gave up 5 bases and J gave up 5 bases; unmatched junction bases: 15. CDR3 bases: TGTGCCAGTAGTCCATGGACAGGTAGCCCCCTGGACGAGCAGTACTTC. This encodes CASSPWTGSPLDEQYF.

This clone occurred once. Different DNA sequences within this sample yield the same CDR3. The chain employs TRBV7-2 and TRBJ1-2; the D is unclear. This CDR3 is built from 14 residues. Per germline, CDR1 SGHTA and CDR2 FQGNSA. V was cut by 1 base and J by 2 bases, with 8 bases left in between. Here the CDR3 DNA reads TGTGCCAGCAGCTTAGGAAGGGCCAACTATGGCTACACCTTC. Protein sequence: CASSLGRANYGYTF.

The V gene is TRBV27, the J gene TRBJ2-7, with 7 bases that match TRBD1. This CDR3 region has 15 residues. The germline V gene has CDR1 MNHEY and CDR2 SMNVEV (reference sequence). V gave up 2 bases and J gave up 6 bases; unmatched junction bases: 10. CDR3 in amino acids: CASSLIGTVGGEQYF. The CDR3 DNA sequence: TGTGCCAGCAGTTTAATCGGGACAGTAGGGGGCGAGCAGTACTTC.

The chain combines TRBV15 with TRBJ1-1; D remains unclear. V lost 5 bases and J 6 bases, leaving 10 bases between the germline ends. This CDR3 comprises 12 residues. The germline V gene has CDR1 LNHNV and CDR2 YYDKDF (reference sequence). The CDR3 here is CATSGSNPEAFF. DNA of the CDR3: TGTGCCACCAGCGGTTCCAATCCTGAAGCTTTCTTT.